This paragraph reports one T cell receptor (beta chain). Its antigen has not been determined. A read error may produce the germline difference seen at one junction end. TCR beta CDR3 regions were amplified from RNA transcripts for repertoire sequencing. The first round of RT-PCR was done with HTBI primers and the Qiagen OneStep RT-PCR kit, and was followed by a second round of multiplex PCR, then size selection and purification. The libraries underwent paired-end sequencing with 100 bp reads on an Illumina HiSeq2000. Under the source paper's analysis protocol: SOAPnuke was used to process the reads, removing any read that contained adapters or uncalled bases, had a mean Phred below 15, or lacked an exact match to the constant primer or identifier. COPE v1.2.5 was used to merge the high-quality paired reads. Each unique nucleotide sequence was defined as a clonotype, and clonotypes were aligned to IMGT TRB V, D and J references with MiTCR v1.1. The analysis was limited to V-J combinations with a frequency above 0.0001, which together covered roughly 99% of the repertoires. For each V-J combination, a TCR clonal expansion and chaos score was defined as the ratio of F50 clonal expansion to chaos observed in the TCRdist matrix. Welch's t-statistics and random forest were used to narrow the features down to approximately 13 V-J combinations, which were then fed into a naive Bayes classifier. The Morisita-Horn index was used to measure how similar the thyroid and blood repertoires were. TCRdb passed the public sequencing reads through fastp at Q25 and MiXCR, retaining productive beta sequences. Identical CDR3 proteins give one entry, which carries the most common genes and DNA. The V and J calls, along with clone size, are taken from TCRdb and not from the paper's own processing. The sample has 200,000 to 250,000 distinct CDR3 sequences on record, around 50% of them singletons. Less than 60% of the sample belongs to the ten largest clones.

These data come from a study of Graves' ophthalmopathy and Graves' hyperthyroidism (dated by TCRdb to the late 2010s). Describing the broader study: Peripheral blood was collected at initial diagnosis, prior to any treatment. TCR beta repertoire signatures were used to distinguish Graves' ophthalmopathy from Graves' hyperthyroidism and to predict progression to ophthalmopathy. In total, 135 blood samples were TCR-sequenced: 43 ophthalmopathy, under 85 hyperthyroidism and approximately 17 hyperthyroidism-to-ophthalmopathy patients. A discovery set of 100 patients (43 ophthalmopathy, about 55 stable hyperthyroidism) was enrolled to explore V-J signatures distinguishing ophthalmopathy from hyperthyroidism. An independent validation cohort was composed of 18 to 20 hyperthyroidism patients and about 17 patients who later progressed from hyperthyroidism to ophthalmopathy. In over five hyperthyroidism patients, the T-cell repertoires found in thyroid tissue were compared with those found in blood. Once sampling was done, hyperthyroidism patients were given methimazole at a starting dose of 30 mg daily, while ophthalmopathy patients were given high-dose intravenous methylprednisolone. The study at large found these results: Most expanded thyroid clonotypes with frequency above 0.001 were also detected in blood, suggesting blood repertoires may reflect the thyroid immune response. Sample size was not statistically predetermined, and group allocation was not concealed from the investigators. In validation, the model predicted ophthalmopathy progression with less than 71% sensitivity and less than 80% specificity; 12 predicted patients were CT-confirmed with GO in a median of approximately 6.5 months. Ophthalmopathy was separated from stable hyperthyroidism by the 13-signature model with roughly 88% sensitivity and 81% to 84% specificity in cross-validation and with 80%/75% in the test set.

Patients with ophthalmopathy had moderately to severely active disease, with a Clinical Activity Score of 3 or more, a NOSPECS grade of 4 or more, and a disease duration of less than 3 months. Patients with other autoimmune diseases, uncontrolled infections, pregnancy or lactation were excluded. Clinical symptoms, serum thyroxine, TRAb, thyroid ultrasound and orbital computed tomography formed the basis of the diagnosis. Ficoll-Paque density gradient centrifugation was used to isolate PBMCs from about 10 ml of fresh peripheral blood. Total RNA was extracted with Trizol reagent and quality-checked on an Agilent 2100 Bioanalyzer. From its cysteine to its phenylalanine, the CDR3 spans 17 amino acids. The CDR3 DNA has 51 bases and is translated from base 1. CDR1 and CDR2 (WSHSY, SAAADI) derive from the germline V gene.

The clonotype was recovered from an adult man with Graves' ophthalmopathy. Specimen: peripheral blood. The chain is assembled from TRBV10-2 and TRBJ2-7; 9 bases in the middle match TRBD1. The CDR3 protein: CATCPTVTGGGSYEQYF. In nucleotide form, the sequence is TGTGCCACCTGCCCCACTGTGACAGGGGGGGGCTCCTACGAGCAGTACTTC.